This passage covers 29 T cell receptor beta chains from one sample sequenced in a study of Graves' ophthalmopathy and Graves' hyperthyroidism. RNA transcripts provided the template for amplifying TCR beta CDR3 regions. Second-round multiplex PCR followed a first-round RT-PCR using HTBI primers. TCRdb re-called the multiplex PCR reads with MiXCR, one entry per CDR3 protein. The profile shows about 400,000 distinct CDR3 sequences, approximately 15% of them singletons. Specimen: peripheral blood. All receptors derive from a woman between 18 and 29 years old with stable Graves' hyperthyroidism.

This clonotype was observed many times. This chain connects TRBV2 to TRBJ1-2, with 7 bases matching TRBD1. Trimming took 6 bases from V and 8 from J; bases not matched to a gene: 9. The length of the CDR3 is 13 residues. Germline V gene data show CDR1 as SNHLY and CDR2 as FYNNEI. This chain's CDR3 is CASRNTGEYGYTF. CDR3 in DNA: TGTGCCAGCAGGAATACAGGGGAGTACGGCTACACCTTC.

This clonotype was counted only a few times. The chain recombines TRBV6-5 with TRBJ1-6; D gene ambiguous. Germline CDR1 MNHEY, CDR2 SVGAGI. Trimming cost V 2 bases and J 0 bases, with 8 bases left between them. This CDR3 comprises 16 residues. CDR3 in DNA: TGTGCCAGCAGTTACGGTCTGAGCTCCTATAATTCACCCCTCCACTTT. It encodes CASSYGLSSYNSPLHF.

J is TRBJ1-2 and V is TRBV6-5; perhaps TRBD1 as D (6 bases). V was shortened by 3 bases and J by 4 bases, with 15 bases between the two germline ends. The germline CDR1 and CDR2 sequences are MNHEY and SVGAGI. The CDR3 totals 15 residues. The CDR3 reads CASSYFGGGGYGYTF. The CDR3 DNA is TGTGCCAGCAGTTATTTTGGAGGGGGAGGCTATGGCTACACCTTC.

This clonotype occurred many times. The V gene is TRBV29-1, the J gene TRBJ2-7; D possibly uses TRBD1 or TRBD2 (5 bases each). This CDR3 spans 16 amino acids. CDR1 is SQVTM, CDR2 ANQGSEA, per germline. V was clipped by 5 bases and J by 2 bases, with 22 bases between them. CDR3 nucleotide sequence: TGCAGCGTTTCCAACCCCCGGGGCAGGGTTGCCTACGAGCAGTACTTC. Amino acid sequence: CSVSNPRGRVAYEQYF.

This clonotype appeared many times. V gene TRBV12-3 or TRBV12-4 combines with J gene TRBJ1-2; 9 nucleotides align to TRBD1. The trim removed 2 bases at V and 7 bases at J, leaving 5 bases unmatched. This CDR3 region has 14 residues. This CDR3 is CASSLRDREAGYTF. In DNA form, the CDR3 reads TGTGCCAGCAGTTTACGGGACAGGGAGGCTGGCTACACCTTC.

This clonotype has a count of ten or more. This chain uses TRBV2 with TRBJ1-2; 8 bases line up with TRBD1. Germline CDR1 is SNHLY and CDR2 is FYNNEI. V lost 7 bases to trimming and J lost 8 bases; unmatched junction nucleotides: 12. There are 14 residues in the CDR3. The CDR3 loop is CASNLDRGGVGYTF. The DNA of the CDR3 is TGTGCCAGCAATCTAGACAGGGGCGGTGTCGGCTACACCTTC.

CDR3 in DNA: TGCAGCGTTCGCGTCTCAGAGGGGCGAGGGGTGTCGAGCAATCAGCCCCAGCATTTT. This encodes CSVRVSEGRGVSSNQPQHF. The chain links TRBV29-1 to TRBJ1-5, with TRBD1 as a possible D gene (5 bases). Trimming left V 5 bases short and J 1 base short, with 27 bases between. The CDR3 totals 19 residues. The germline V gene has CDR1 SQVTM and CDR2 ANQGSEA.

The chain combines TRBV11-1 with TRBJ2-2; D may be TRBD2 (5 bases). This CDR3 is built from 17 residues. Looked up from germline, CDR1 is SGHAT and CDR2 is FQDESV (reference sequence). V was trimmed by 1 base and J by 3 bases, leaving 15 bases between them. This CDR3 reads CASSLGGWESHTGELFF. The CDR3 bases are TGTGCCAGCAGCTTAGGAGGGTGGGAGAGCCACACCGGGGAGCTGTTTTTT.

In this sample, this clonotype turned up many times. The DNA for the CDR3 is TGTGCTAGTGGTTTGATCTCAGTGAACACTGAAGCTTTCTTT. Translation: CASGLISVNTEAFF. The chain has TRBV12-5 and TRBJ1-1; D is unclear. The CDR3 length is 14 residues. V was pared by 2 bases and J by 0 bases, with 7 bases between. Looked up from germline, CDR1 is LGHNT and CDR2 is FRNRAP.

The gene calls are TRBV4-1 and TRBJ1-5, with D perhaps matching TRBD1 (5 bases). Germline values: CDR1 MGHRA, CDR2 YSYEKL. V shed 1 base and J shed 4 bases, with 11 bases lying between them. This CDR3 contains 15 residues. The CDR3 sequence is CASSQVRVGNQPQHF. DNA for the CDR3: TGCGCCAGCAGCCAAGTCAGGGTCGGGAATCAGCCCCAGCATTTT.

This clonotype was found many times. The chain combines TRBV20-1 with TRBJ1-2; TRBD1 might be the D (6 bases). There are 14 residues in the CDR3. Trimming stripped 6 bases from V and 0 bases from J, with 14 bases between. Germline V gives CDR1 DFQATT, CDR2 SNEGSKA (reference sequence). DNA of the CDR3: TGCAGTGCCCAGGGGCTAGGTCCTAACTATGGCTACACCTTC. It codes for CSAQGLGPNYGYTF.

This clonotype was found a few times. The chain has TRBV7-2 and TRBJ2-5; weak D call: TRBD2 (5 bases). Germline CDR1 is SGHTA and CDR2 is FQGNSA. The CDR3 extends over 15 amino acids. With 0 bases removed from V and 5 bases from J, the gap between germline ends came to 13 bases. CDR3 sequence (DNA): TGTGCCAGCAGCTTAGCCCTCACTAGGGCCGAGACCCAGTACTTC. Translated: CASSLALTRAETQYF.

In regard to this clonotype: A read error may explain this, as a much larger clone is one base away. The chain links TRBV4-1 to TRBJ1-5; D unclear. Germline-derived CDR1 and CDR2 are MGHRA and YSYEKL. V dropped 5 bases and J dropped 9 bases, with 23 bases sitting between them. The CDR3 is made up of 16 amino acids. The CDR3 coding sequence is TGCGCCAGCAGCTCAAGGCCCTTTGACAAACAGCGGCCCCAGCATTTT. Translated: CASSSRPFDKQRPQHF.

This clonotype occurred many times. The V and J genes are TRBV19 and TRBJ1-1; unclear D gene. Germline-derived CDR1 and CDR2 are LNHDA and SQIVND (reference sequence). This CDR3 contains 17 residues. The germline V and J ends were trimmed by 0 bases and 4 bases, with 18 bases remaining between them. The chain's CDR3 is CASSIDLRQAPRTEAFF. The CDR3 region has the DNA TGTGCCAGTAGTATAGATCTTCGGCAGGCACCCCGCACTGAAGCTTTCTTT.

This clonotype was picked up many times. This chain joins TRBV28 and TRBJ2-2; D is unresolved. This CDR3 region has 15 residues. V dropped 1 base and J dropped 1 base, with 7 bases sitting between them. Germline lookup yields CDR1 MDHEN and CDR2 SYDVKM. CDR3 nucleotides: TGTGCCAGCAGTTTATCATCCGGGAACACCGGGGAGCTGTTTTTT. It is translated as CASSLSSGNTGELFF.

This clonotype has ten or more counts. The gene calls are TRBV6-2 or TRBV6-3 and TRBJ1-2; D unclear. Trimming stripped 2 bases from V and 8 bases from J, with 18 bases between. The CDR3 extends over 15 amino acids. CDR1 MNHEY and CDR2 SVGEGT come from the germline V gene. Written as DNA, the CDR3 is TGTGCCAGCAGTTACGACGGACTGGGCTATTACGGCTACACCTTC. The encoded protein is CASSYDGLGYYGYTF.

This clonotype was seen repeatedly, ten times or more. The chain recombines TRBV6-2 or TRBV6-3 with TRBJ2-5, with unresolved D. Germline lookup yields CDR1 MNHEY and CDR2 SVGEGT. V dropped 2 bases and J dropped 2 bases, with 18 bases sitting between them. CDR3 length: 17 residues. The CDR3: CASSYQVTPDGQETQYF. CDR3 DNA: TGTGCCAGCAGTTACCAAGTTACGCCGGACGGACAAGAGACCCAGTACTTC.

This clonotype was observed many times. The chain has TRBV19 and TRBJ2-2; 9 positions match TRBD1. The length of the CDR3 is 16 residues. Germline trimming cut 3 bases from V and 4 bases from J; bases unmatched to any gene: 6. Germline V gene data show CDR1 as LNHDA and CDR2 as SQIVND (reference sequence). As DNA, the CDR3 is TGTGCCAGTAGTATGTGGACAGGGGATGGCACCGGGGAGCTGTTTTTT. Translated, it gives CASSMWTGDGTGELFF.

This clonotype came up many times. This rearrangement joins TRBV20-1 to TRBJ1-2; 8 nucleotides agree with TRBD1. The germline CDR1 and CDR2 sequences are DFQATT and SNEGSKA (reference sequence). V was clipped by 1 base and J by 5 bases; unmatched bases: 12. The CDR3 length is 16 residues. The CDR3 reads CSARGYFRGRNYGYTF. CDR3 nucleotide sequence: TGCAGTGCTAGAGGTTACTTCAGGGGGCGGAATTATGGCTACACCTTC.

The CDR3 nucleotides read TGCAGCGGCTCAGGGGGCCGGGAGACCCAGTACTTC. Encoded protein: CSGSGGRETQYF. The chain couples TRBV29-1 to TRBJ2-5; TRBD1 matches 8 bases. CDR1 SQVTM and CDR2 ANQGSEA come from the germline V gene. There are 12 residues in the CDR3. Losses at the gene ends were 7 bases for V and 5 bases for J; bases not matched to a gene: 6.

This clonotype has at least ten counts. The rearrangement uses TRBV19 and TRBJ1-5; 10 bases align to TRBD1. The ends lost 7 bases at V and 3 bases at J; junction bases unmatched: 9. The CDR3 runs to 16 residues. Per the germline V gene, CDR1 is LNHDA and CDR2 is SQIVND (reference sequence). CDR3 DNA: TGTGCCAGTAAGGCGGACAGGGGGGTTTTCAATCAGCCCCAGCATTTT. This gives the protein CASKADRGVFNQPQHF.

This clonotype was recorded many times. As DNA, the CDR3 is TGCAGCGCTACCGGGACAGGGGGGTACGAGCAGTACTTC. Translating gives CSATGTGGYEQYF. The chain couples TRBV29-1 to TRBJ2-7; 11 positions match TRBD1. Germline CDR1 and CDR2: SQVTM and ANQGSEA. The CDR3 has 13 amino acids. The V gene end was trimmed by 7 bases and the J gene end by 4 bases; junction bases not matched to a gene: 6.

This clonotype was recorded many times. The chain is built from TRBV20-1 and TRBJ2-5; D possibly matches TRBD1 or TRBD2 (5 bases each). The CDR3 contains 14 residues. Trimming took off 0 bases at V and 1 base at J, with 9 bases between the two ends. CDR1 is DFQATT and CDR2 is SNEGSKA in the germline V gene (reference sequence). CDR3 residues: CSARDGDGQETQYF. In DNA form, the CDR3 reads TGCAGTGCTAGAGATGGGGACGGCCAAGAGACCCAGTACTTC.

In its sample, this clonotype was seen a few times. This chain joins TRBV3-1 and TRBJ1-1, with TRBD1 matching over 8 bases. The CDR3 sequence is 15 residues long. V was pared by 1 base and J by 6 bases, with 7 bases of the junction left unmatched. Germline lookup yields CDR1 LGHDT and CDR2 YNNKEL (reference sequence). The CDR3: CASSQGKLTGAEAFF. CDR3 nucleotides: TGTGCCAGCAGCCAAGGGAAGTTGACAGGGGCTGAAGCTTTCTTT.

Many counts were recorded for this clonotype. The genes are TRBV24-1 and TRBJ1-1; D ambiguous. Trimming took off 9 bases at V and 11 bases at J, with 18 bases between the two ends. In germline, CDR1 is KGHDR, CDR2 SFDVKD. The CDR3 covers 12 residues. In nucleotides, the CDR3 is TGTGCCACCGCGGAGGGAGGAGGAGAGGCTTTCTTT. Translated: CATAEGGGEAFF.

Many counts were recorded for this clonotype. CDR3 loop: CATSTGSRREIIGYTF. CDR3 DNA sequence: TGTGCCACCAGCACTGGCAGTAGGCGTGAAATTATTGGCTACACCTTC. This sequence joins TRBV15 and TRBJ1-2; D is unclear. The ends were cut back, 4 bases at V and 7 bases at J, with 22 bases in the middle. CDR1 is LNHNV, CDR2 YYDKDF, per germline (reference sequence). CDR3 length: 16 residues.

This rearrangement joins TRBV3-1 to TRBJ1-2, with 7 nucleotides matching TRBD1. Trimming removed 0 bases from V and 7 bases from J; junction bases left unmatched: 11. Per the germline V gene, CDR1 is LGHDT and CDR2 is YNNKEL (reference sequence). The CDR3 has 16 amino acids. CDR3 residues: CASSQDRTRGRGGYTF. Written as DNA, the CDR3 is TGTGCCAGCAGCCAAGATCGAACGAGGGGGCGGGGTGGCTACACCTTC.

This clonotype was seen ten or more times. The rearrangement joins TRBV12-3 or TRBV12-4 to TRBJ2-7; D not resolved. CDR3 size: 11 residues. V was pared by 5 bases and J by 3 bases, with 5 bases between. DNA for the CDR3: TGTGCCAGCAGTGCCGACTACGAGCAGTACTTC. Its protein is CASSADYEQYF.

The CDR3 region has the DNA TGTGCCAGCAGTGAAGTCCGTTGGCAGGGGGCTTTTGGCTACACCTTC. Encoded protein: CASSEVRWQGAFGYTF. This chain connects TRBV6-1 to TRBJ1-2; 8 bases line up with TRBD1. Germline V lookup: CDR1 MNHNS, CDR2 SASEGT. V trimming: 1 base; J trimming: 7 bases; junction bases outside the gene matches: 11. This CDR3 comprises 16 residues.